This is a list of T cell receptor beta chains from one sample in a study of blood T cell repertoires in COVID-19. The protocol was immunoSEQ multiplex PCR, while the TCRdb copy is restricted to in-frame clones and leaves out a portion. The table lists about 240,000 clones, around 83% of them singletons, with roughly 1.9% in the top ten. The sequenced sample consisted of peripheral blood. The receptors derive from a man aged 30-40 years who had recovered from COVID-19. Each CDR3 is given with its conserved first and last residue. Fields, in order: J gene, CDR3 length, V gene, CDR3 protein.

j_gene: TRBJ2-3
len: 15
v_gene: TRBV9
CDR3aa: CASSPTGGRGDTQYF

j_gene: TRBJ2-5
len: 18
v_gene: TRBV7-8
CDR3aa: CASSSRRRTSGSEETQYF

j_gene: TRBJ1-1
len: 13
v_gene: TRBV10-3
CDR3aa: CATLDRLGTEAFF

j_gene: TRBJ2-5
len: 15
v_gene: TRBV9
CDR3aa: CASSVAAGGPETQYF

j_gene: TRBJ2-1
len: 11
v_gene: TRBV20-1
CDR3aa: CSARVLNEQFF

j_gene: TRBJ1-1
len: 14
v_gene: TRBV19
CDR3aa: CASTGFGANTEAFF

j_gene: TRBJ2-3
len: 16
v_gene: TRBV18
CDR3aa: CASSPPVAATTDTQYF

j_gene: TRBJ1-6
len: 14
v_gene: TRBV10-3
CDR3aa: CAISPQGPNSPLHF

j_gene: TRBJ1-2
len: 11
v_gene: TRBV29-1
CDR3aa: CSVGGAEGYTF

j_gene: TRBJ2-1
len: 14
v_gene: TRBV5-1
CDR3aa: CASSLSGAGNEQFF

j_gene: TRBJ2-3
len: 15
v_gene: TRBV7-8
CDR3aa: CASSFRDRYTDTQYF

j_gene: TRBJ2-7
len: 15
v_gene: TRBV9
CDR3aa: CASSALATGGSEQYF

j_gene: TRBJ2-3
len: 15
v_gene: TRBV28
CDR3aa: CASSLTKRGTDTQYF

j_gene: TRBJ2-6
len: 17
v_gene: TRBV7-3
CDR3aa: CASSSYRGGAGANVLTF

j_gene: TRBJ1-5
len: 14
v_gene: TRBV2
CDR3aa: CASSEVSSNQPQHF

j_gene: TRBJ2-3
len: 17
v_gene: TRBV5-4
CDR3aa: CASSPAQLRGVGDTQYF

j_gene: TRBJ2-3
len: 17
v_gene: TRBV6-1
CDR3aa: CASSEVLAGVFADTQYF

j_gene: TRBJ2-2
len: 15
v_gene: TRBV29-1
CDR3aa: CSVVSSGVDTGELFF

j_gene: TRBJ1-3
len: 15
v_gene: TRBV13
CDR3aa: CASSLRARSGNTIYF

j_gene: TRBJ2-5
len: 14
v_gene: TRBV18
CDR3aa: CASSPPAGAETQYF

j_gene: TRBJ2-2
len: 16
v_gene: TRBV11-1
CDR3aa: CASSPKGRGGGGELFF

j_gene: TRBJ1-5
len: 16
v_gene: TRBV19
CDR3aa: CASSAQGAYSNQPQHF

j_gene: TRBJ2-5
len: 14
v_gene: TRBV28
CDR3aa: CASTPGGRQETQYF

j_gene: TRBJ1-6
len: 13
v_gene: TRBV19
CDR3aa: CASREDWNSPLHF

j_gene: TRBJ1-1
len: 15
v_gene: TRBV5-5
CDR3aa: CASSLEGSRGTEAFF

j_gene: TRBJ1-2
len: 14
v_gene: TRBV9
CDR3aa: CASSEGTGSPGYTF

j_gene: TRBJ2-7
len: 17
v_gene: TRBV4-1
CDR3aa: CASSPLGAGGNFYEQYF

j_gene: TRBJ1-1
len: 16
v_gene: TRBV18
CDR3aa: CASSPGTGGWGTEAFF

j_gene: TRBJ2-7
len: 14
v_gene: TRBV5-5
CDR3aa: CASSSGLKTYEQYF

j_gene: TRBJ2-5
len: 15
v_gene: TRBV7-3
CDR3aa: CASSLNGGAMETQYF

j_gene: TRBJ2-7
len: 15
v_gene: TRBV18
CDR3aa: CASSPPGRGYYEQYF

j_gene: TRBJ1-2
len: 13
v_gene: TRBV19
CDR3aa: CASSLTGNYGYTF

j_gene: TRBJ1-1
len: 15
v_gene: TRBV4-1
CDR3aa: CASSQDRTQATEAFF